Below, 32 T cell receptor beta chains from the same sample are listed, as sequenced in a study of STAT5B mutations in CD4+ large granular lymphocyte leukemia. TCRdb keeps only in-frame clones here, not all; method: immunoSEQ multiplex PCR. The sample records approximately 32,000 clones, about 91% being singletons. The sample comprised CD4+ T cells from blood buffy coats. Receptors originate from a human donor in good health.

The chain has TRBV6-5 and TRBJ2-6, with D uncertain. The CDR3 contains 12 residues. Germline V CDR1 and CDR2: MNHEY, SVGAGI. Trimming took 11 bases from V and 4 from J, leaving 9 bases between them. The CDR3 loop is CALGQGANVLTF. The CDR3 nucleotides read TGTGCCCTCGGGCAGGGGGCCAACGTCCTGACTTTC.

J is TRBJ2-7 and V is TRBV6-6, with TRBD1 identical over 8 bases. V was pared by 10 bases and J by 7 bases, with 15 bases of the junction left unmatched. The germline CDR1 and CDR2 sequences are MNHNY and SVGAGI (reference sequence). There are 14 residues in the CDR3. The CDR3 sequence is CATIRGHEAGEQYF. The CDR3 region has the DNA TGTGCCACCATCAGGGGGCATGAGGCGGGGGAGCAGTACTTC.

V is TRBV6-6 and J is TRBJ1-2; D is uncertain. This CDR3 is 13 amino acids long. V lost 2 bases and J 4 bases, leaving 8 bases between the germline ends. Per the germline V gene, CDR1 is MNHNY and CDR2 is SVGAGI (reference sequence). DNA for the CDR3: TGTGCCAGCAGTTACGATGGGAGCTATGGCTACACCTTC. Residues: CASSYDGSYGYTF.

The J gene is TRBJ1-2, the V gene TRBV7-9; no clear D gene. The CDR3 has 16 amino acids. The ends were cut back, 0 bases at V and 0 bases at J, with 11 bases in the middle. Germline V gene data show CDR1 as SEHNR and CDR2 as FQNEAQ (reference sequence). CDR3: CASSLALHKTNYGYTF. The CDR3 nucleotides are TGTGCCAGCAGCTTAGCCCTTCACAAGACTAACTATGGCTACACCTTC.

This clone has a single count. This sequence joins TRBV15 and TRBJ2-1, with D possibly matching TRBD2 (5 bases). The germline CDR1 and CDR2 sequences are LNHNV and YYDKDF (reference sequence). Trimming took 1 base from V and 7 from J, leaving 17 bases between them. This CDR3 is 16 amino acids long. The CDR3 is CATSRGPSRPGNEQFF. The CDR3 nucleotides read TGTGCCACCAGCAGAGGCCCCTCCCGGCCGGGGAATGAGCAGTTCTTC.

The genes are TRBV4-1 and TRBJ1-3, with D tentatively TRBD1 (6 bases). The CDR3 runs to 15 residues. V lost 6 bases and J lost 1, with 13 bases in between. CDR1 and CDR2 (germline): MGHRA, YSYEKL. CDR3 sequence reads: CASRTDRSSGNTIYF. The CDR3, as DNA: TGCGCCAGCAGGACTGACAGGTCGTCTGGAAACACCATATATTTT.

The rearrangement joins TRBV2 to TRBJ1-1; D not certain. V was clipped by 10 bases and J by 6 bases, with 12 bases between them. The CDR3 length is 11 residues. CDR1 and CDR2 (germline): SNHLY, FYNNEI. The CDR3 protein is CATSIYSEAFF. CDR3 DNA: TGTGCCACCTCTATTTACTCTGAAGCTTTCTTT.

This chain connects TRBV2 to TRBJ1-2, with D unclear. Germline values: CDR1 SNHLY, CDR2 FYNNEI. This CDR3 contains 15 residues. The V and J ends lost 2 bases and 11 bases respectively, with 21 bases between them. The CDR3 region has the DNA TGTGCCAGCAGTGAATACGGTTTGGCGGACTTCGGGTACACCTTC. This encodes CASSEYGLADFGYTF.

The J gene is TRBJ1-2, the V gene TRBV6-6; D remains unclear. The CDR3 has 12 residues. The V gene lost 2 bases and the J gene lost 1 base, with 2 bases spanning the gap. Germline CDR1 reads MNHNY; CDR2 reads SVGAGI (reference sequence). CDR3 bases: TGTGCCAGCAGTTACGGTAACTATGGCTACACCTTC. It translates to CASSYGNYGYTF.

This clone was picked up one time. V usage is TRBV7-3 and J usage is TRBJ2-5; D is uncertain. Trimming stripped 3 bases from V and 5 bases from J, with 13 bases between. The V gene's germline CDR1 is SGHTA and CDR2 FQGTGA. This CDR3 is 14 amino acids long. The chain's CDR3 is CASSLEGNGETQYF. CDR3 coding DNA: TGTGCCAGCAGCTTGGAAGGGAATGGGGAGACCCAGTACTTC.

This chain connects TRBV5-4 to TRBJ1-2; D unresolved. The CDR3 consists of 13 residues. Germline values: CDR1 SGHNT, CDR2 YYREEE (reference sequence). Trimming removed 1 base from V and 0 bases from J, with 4 bases in between. CDR3 sequence reads: CASSLRSNYGYTF. The CDR3 DNA follows: TGTGCCAGCAGCTTGAGGTCTAACTATGGCTACACCTTC.

The V gene is TRBV27, the J gene TRBJ2-3, with 7 bases fitting TRBD2. Germline assignment: CDR1 MNHEY and CDR2 SMNVEV (reference sequence). The length of the CDR3 is 16 residues. V lost 4 bases and J lost 2; bases outside the gene matches: 9. Here the CDR3 DNA reads TGTGCCAGCAGTTCCCTAGGGCGGGGGTTCACAGATACGCAGTATTTT. Its translation: CASSSLGRGFTDTQYF.

This clone was seen only once. The chain carries TRBV7-2 and TRBJ1-2; D is unresolved. CDR1 SGHTA and CDR2 FQGNSA come from the germline V gene. This CDR3 region has 18 residues. The V end was cut by 1 base, the J end by 1 base, with 19 bases between. The CDR3 loop is CASSLDRARPDLNYGYTF. The CDR3 DNA follows: TGTGCCAGCAGCTTAGATCGAGCAAGACCTGACCTTAACTATGGCTACACCTTC.

V and J are TRBV7-2 and TRBJ1-2, with a possible D match to TRBD1 (5 bases). V was trimmed by 6 bases and J by 4 bases, leaving 15 bases between them. The V gene's germline CDR1 is SGHTA and CDR2 FQGNSA. This CDR3 is built from 14 residues. CDR3 amino acids: CASSPDDGGYGYTF. In nucleotides, the CDR3 is TGTGCCAGCAGTCCCGATGACGGGGGCTATGGCTACACCTTC. The full variable domain, its missing parts supplied by reference TRBV7-2 and TRBJ1-2, is GAGVSQSPSNKVTEKGKDVELRCDPISGHTALYWYRQSLGQGLEFLIYFQGNSAPDKSGLPSDRFSAERTGGSVSTLTIQRTQQEDSAVYLCASSPDDGGYGYTFGSGTRLTVV.

This chain uses TRBV7-3 with TRBJ1-2, with D unclear. This CDR3 region has 15 residues. Trimming stripped 5 bases from V and 4 bases from J, with 17 bases between. Germline values: CDR1 SGHTA, CDR2 FQGTGA. The CDR3 bases are TGTGCCAGCAGCCCTGGGTCGGGAAGTGGCTATGGCTACACCTTC. It specifies CASSPGSGSGYGYTF. Supplemented by reference TRBV7-3 and TRBJ1-2, the full variable domain reads GAGVSQTPSNKVTEKGKYVELRCDPISGHTALYWYRQSLGQGPEFLIYFQGTGAADDSGLPNDRFFAVRPEGSVSTLKIQRTERGDSAVYLCASSPGSGSGYGYTFGSGTRLTVV.

The CDR3 bases are TGTGCCAGTAGTATTCAGCGAAACACTGAAGCTTTCTTT. Translating gives CASSIQRNTEAFF. The chain uses TRBV19 and TRBJ1-1; D uncertain. Trimming took 3 bases from V and 2 from J, leaving 7 bases between them. The CDR3 sequence is 13 residues long. CDR1 and CDR2 (germline): LNHDA, SQIVND (reference sequence).

The chain couples TRBV19 to TRBJ2-1; D gene uncertain. The CDR3 extends over 15 amino acids. V gave up 9 bases and J gave up 3 bases, with 18 bases separating them. CDR1 LNHDA and CDR2 SQIVND come from the germline V gene (reference sequence). The CDR3 reads CARVHRVAVYNEQFF. The CDR3 DNA follows: TGTGCCAGAGTCCATCGGGTAGCAGTCTACAATGAGCAGTTCTTC.

The rearrangement links TRBV9 to TRBJ1-1; no definite D call. In germline, CDR1 is SGDLS, CDR2 YYNGEE. The CDR3 totals 14 residues. Trimming took off 0 bases at V and 6 bases at J, with 12 bases between the two ends. The CDR3 is CASSVDLGLSEAFF. Written as DNA, the CDR3 is TGTGCCAGCAGCGTAGATCTTGGTTTGTCTGAAGCTTTCTTT.

The chain uses TRBV29-1 and TRBJ2-5; possibly TRBD1 for D (6 bases). The germline CDR1 and CDR2 sequences are SQVTM and ANQGSEA. Trimming shortened V by 4 bases and J by 3 bases, and 15 bases separated the two germline ends. This CDR3 is built from 14 residues. CDR3 bases: TGCAGCGTTGGTCCCGGGACAAGCAAAGAGACCCAGTACTTC. It yields the protein CSVGPGTSKETQYF.

The chain employs TRBV5-4 and TRBJ2-1; maybe TRBD2 (6 bases). Germline V gene sequence: CDR1 SGHNT, CDR2 YYREEE (reference sequence). This CDR3 is built from 15 residues. V dropped 2 bases and J dropped 5 bases, with 14 bases sitting between them. The CDR3 DNA sequence: TGTGCCAGCAGCTTTGACTACCGCGGGAACAATGAGCAGTTCTTC. Encoded protein: CASSFDYRGNNEQFF.

On this clone: Other nucleotide sequences from this sample produce the same CDR3. V and J are TRBV7-2 and TRBJ1-2; D gene unclear. CDR1 and CDR2 (germline): SGHTA, FQGNSA. CDR3 length: 13 residues. Trimming cost V 5 bases and J 2 bases, with 9 bases left between them. The chain's CDR3 is CASSPDNNYGYTF. The CDR3 coding sequence is TGTGCCAGCAGCCCAGATAACAACTATGGCTACACCTTC.

The chain has TRBV5-4 and TRBJ2-3, with TRBD2 identical over 9 bases. The CDR3 runs to 16 residues. Germline CDR1 reads SGHNT; CDR2 reads YYREEE (reference sequence). J lost 8 bases, V lost 0 bases, and 10 bases had no gene match. DNA for the CDR3: TGTGCCAGCAGCTTGGAGGGCGGGAGGGCCTCCAGTACGCAGTATTTT. This gives the protein CASSLEGGRASSTQYF.

As regards this clone: One end of the junction fails to match germline, which may point to a read error. The V call is TRBV12-5, the J call TRBJ2-1; TRBD1 is a possible D gene (6 bases). CDR3 length: 15 amino acids. In germline, CDR1 is LGHNT, CDR2 FRNRAP. CDR3 in amino acids: CASGLGQGPYNEQFF. CDR3 bases: TGTGCTAGTGGCTTGGGGCAGGGGCCCTACAATGAGCAGTTCTTC.

CDR3 in DNA: TGCGCCGTACCCGCGGGGGGTTTATCATTCTCTGGAAACACCATATATTTT. Amino acid sequence: CAVPAGGLSFSGNTIYF. The J gene is TRBJ1-3, the V gene TRBV10-2; a weak D match, TRBD1 (5 bases). Trimming stripped 11 bases from V and 0 bases from J, with 23 bases between. Germline assignment: CDR1 WSHSY and CDR2 SAAADI. The CDR3 runs to 17 residues.

The rearrangement links TRBV10-3 to TRBJ2-5, with D perhaps assigned TRBD1 or TRBD2 (5 bases each). The CDR3 totals 14 residues. Deletions cut 7 bases from V and 4 bases from J, with 16 bases between. Germline V gives CDR1 ENHRY, CDR2 SYGVKD. This CDR3 reads CAIKGTWLGETQYF. DNA for the CDR3: TGTGCCATCAAAGGGACCTGGCTGGGAGAGACCCAGTACTTC.

The rearrangement uses TRBV10-3 and TRBJ2-7, with 9 bases aligning to TRBD1. The V gene end was trimmed by 6 bases and the J gene end by 6 bases; junction bases not matched to a gene: 12. CDR1 and CDR2 from the germline V gene are ENHRY and SYGVKD. The CDR3 extends over 15 amino acids. DNA for the CDR3: TGTGCCATCAGCCAGAAACCGGGACAGGGAGGCGAGCAGTACTTC. Its protein is CAISQKPGQGGEQYF.

The chain is built from TRBV19 and TRBJ1-1; weak D call: TRBD1 (6 bases). Trimming cost V 7 bases and J 3 bases, with 12 bases left between them. This CDR3 has 13 amino acids. In germline, CDR1 is LNHDA, CDR2 SQIVND (reference sequence). CDR3 coding DNA: TGTGCCAGTAACAGGGCCGAGTACACTGAAGCTTTCTTT. Its translation is CASNRAEYTEAFF.

The chain carries TRBV5-6 and TRBJ2-7; 9 bases are shared with TRBD2. Germline CDR1 reads SGHDT; CDR2 reads YYEEEE. V trimming: 1 base; J trimming: 0 bases; junction bases outside the gene matches: 11. This CDR3 contains 18 residues. CDR3 loop: CASSLIGGGGLSSYEQYF. The CDR3 bases are TGTGCCAGCAGCTTGATCGGCGGGGGGGGGCTGAGCTCCTACGAGCAGTACTTC. Combining the CDR3 with reference TRBV5-6 and TRBJ2-7 gives the whole variable domain DAGVTQSPTHLIKTRGQQVTLRCSPKSGHDTVSWYQQALGQGPQFIFQYYEEEERQRGNFPDRFSGHQFPNYSSELNVNALLLGDSALYLCASSLIGGGGLSSYEQYFGPGTRLTVT.

V usage is TRBV28 and J usage is TRBJ2-5; unclear D gene. CDR1 MDHEN and CDR2 SYDVKM come from the germline V gene. The CDR3 loop spans 10 amino acids. V lost 5 bases, J lost 2 bases, and 0 bases lay in between. The CDR3 sequence: CASSQETQYF. Here the CDR3 DNA reads TGTGCCAGCAGTCAAGAGACCCAGTACTTC.

The rearrangement links TRBV2 to TRBJ1-2; 7 bases align to TRBD1. J lost 3 bases, V lost 4 bases, and 20 bases had no gene match. The CDR3 totals 19 residues. The germline CDR1 and CDR2 sequences are SNHLY and FYNNEI. CDR3 in amino acids: CASSGSLEGGDRGYYGYTF. In nucleotides, the CDR3 is TGTGCCAGCAGTGGTTCCCTGGAAGGGGGCGATCGGGGTTACTATGGCTACACCTTC.

This chain joins TRBV11-2 and TRBJ2-7, with D possibly matching TRBD2 (5 bases). Trimming shortened V by 5 bases and J by 2 bases, and 16 bases separated the two germline ends. Germline assignment: CDR1 SGHAT and CDR2 FQNNGV. The CDR3 is made up of 15 amino acids. CDR3 DNA sequence: TGTGCCAGCAGCCCGCGGGCCCTTACGCCCTACGAGCAGTACTTC. Protein sequence: CASSPRALTPYEQYF.

The genes are TRBV6-4 and TRBJ1-5; no definite D call. Looked up from germline, CDR1 is MRHNA and CDR2 is SNTAGT. V gave up 5 bases and J gave up 4 bases, with 9 bases separating them. The CDR3 totals 13 residues. The CDR3 DNA sequence: TGTGCCAGCAGTTGGACGGTGAATCAGCCCCAGCATTTT. This translates into CASSWTVNQPQHF.